This T cell receptor (beta chain) appears in the sequencing data of a study of blood T cell repertoires in COVID-19. The CDR3 sequence is 14 residues long. J gave up 6 bases and V 10 bases, and 12 bases lay outside the gene matches. Germline CDR1 and CDR2: SGHRS and YFSETQ. In the study's own analysis: By means of reference gene primer amplification, nucleated cell counts were estimated. Only in-frame clones appear in the TCRdb table, and some are missing; sequencing was by immunoSEQ multiplex PCR. D and trimming come from the DNA, and the V and J calls and clone size come from that table. The table records about 180,000 clones, 88% of them present only once.

The source is a woman between 18 and 30 years old who had recovered from COVID-19. The chain combines TRBV5-1 with TRBJ2-2; 7 nucleotides align to TRBD2. Sample: PBMCs or T cells enriched from blood (not recorded which). Here the CDR3 reads CAALPAGASGELFF. In nucleotides, the CDR3 is TGCGCCGCCCTCCCCGCGGGAGCTTCCGGGGAGCTGTTTTTT.